This T cell receptor (beta chain) was found in a study of PD-1 blockade in classical Hodgkin lymphoma. Study-wide points: Patients newly diagnosed and complete responders had comparable baseline diversity.

Sequencing was performed with immunoSEQ multiplex PCR; in TCRdb, only in-frame clones are kept and a portion is missing. The sample has tens of thousands of clones, about 64% seen once. No patient escaped relapse after autologous stem cell transplantation, and brentuximab vedotin exposure varied. The germline gives CDR1 WNHNN, CDR2 SYGVQD (reference sequence). V shed 6 bases and J shed 8 bases, with 22 bases lying between them. The length of the CDR3 is 15 residues. With regard to this clone: Its specificity is not known.

The receptor comes from a human donor with classical Hodgkin lymphoma. The rearrangement links TRBV10-1 to TRBJ1-1, with a tentative D call TRBD1 (5 bases). The sequenced sample was peripheral blood mononuclear cells (PBMCs), obtained at baseline. The CDR3 DNA follows: TGCGCCAGCAGACCCCTAAGGGGCCTAATCCTGGAAGCTTTCTTT. Translating gives CASRPLRGLILEAFF.